This TCR beta chain comes out of a study of spatial heterogeneity in lung cancer. Study summary: Unique TCR and UMI combinations averaged more than ten appearances each in raw reads.

The time point denotes: sample taken at primary tumor resection. Researchers sequenced whole RNA taken from tumor, nontumor lung or frozen PBMC without sorting. CDR1 and CDR2 (germline): MNHEY, SMNVEV (reference sequence). V lost 5 bases to trimming and J lost 6 bases; unmatched junction nucleotides: 6. The length of the CDR3 is 15 residues. Every TCR cDNA molecule bore its own unique molecular identifier. TCRdb itself ran the 5' RACE reads through MiXCR, one entry per CDR3 protein. Of about 75,000 distinct CDR3 sequences listed, about 14% were seen once; the top ten hold more than 7%. This sequence joins TRBV27 and TRBJ2-7, with TRBD2 identical over 14 bases. The TCR originated in a male donor with early-stage non-small cell lung cancer. Sample: PBMCs, taken at surgery. The CDR3 DNA reads TGTGCCAGCAGTACCAGACTAGCGGGAGGGGGCGAGCAGTACTTC. Its protein is CASSTRLAGGGEQYF.